This is a list of T cell receptor beta chains from one sample in a study of blood T cell repertoires in COVID-19. Some clones are missing from TCRdb's copy, which holds only in-frame ones; the method was immunoSEQ multiplex PCR. The repertoire has 110,000 to 150,000 clones, around 89% of them found once; the top ten carry 9.5% to 12%. Sequenced sample: peripheral blood. Receptor source: a woman of 80 years or more with acute or convalescent COVID-19. The CDR3 runs from the conserved cysteine through the conserved F or W. The D gene is left open where the match is weak. Clone size, where shown, is once, few, many, or a class for clones that have expanded.

V gene	clone size	J gene	D gene	CDR3 protein	CDR3 DNA
TRBV6-5	NA	TRBJ1-6	TRBD1	CASTTGGKGSPLHF	TGTGCCAGCACGACAGGGGGCAAGGGTTCACCCCTCCACTTT
TRBV18	NA	TRBJ2-3	NA	CASSRNYQQMDTQYF	TGTGCCAGCTCACGAAACTATCAGCAGATGGATACGCAGTATTTT
TRBV19	NA	TRBJ2-1	NA	CASSIVRDYNEQFF	TGTGCCAGTAGTATTGTCCGGGATTACAATGAGCAGTTCTTC
TRBV18	once	TRBJ2-2	NA	CASSPSNTGELFF	TGTGCCAGCTCTCCCTCGAACACCGGGGAGCTGTTTTTT
TRBV4-2	NA	TRBJ2-7	TRBD1	CASSQDRFGQGATLLYEQYF	TGTGCCAGCAGCCAAGATCGATTCGGACAGGGGGCGACGCTCCTCTACGAGCAGTACTTC
TRBV7-2	NA	TRBJ2-1	TRBD2	CASSLRTSGGLVHNEQFF	TGTGCCAGCAGCTTACGGACTAGCGGGGGCCTGGTTCACAATGAGCAGTTCTTC
TRBV18	NA	TRBJ1-2	NA	CASSPSLNGYGYTF	TGTGCCAGCTCACCATCTCTCAACGGCTATGGCTACACCTTC
TRBV4-1	few	TRBJ1-5	TRBD1	CASSQGDRDIQPQHF	TGCGCCAGCAGCCAAGGGGACAGGGATATTCAGCCCCAGCATTTT
TRBV30	few	TRBJ2-7	NA	CAWSVRRNYEQYF	TGTGCCTGGAGTGTACGCAGGAACTACGAGCAGTACTTC
TRBV5-4	NA	TRBJ1-2	NA	CASSQDRPSGYTF	TGTGCCAGCAGCCAGGACAGACCCTCAGGCTACACCTTC
TRBV4-1	NA	TRBJ2-1	NA	CASSQENVRVMRGEQFF	TGCGCCAGCAGCCAAGAAAATGTCAGGGTCATGCGGGGTGAGCAGTTCTTC
TRBV30	NA	TRBJ1-5	TRBD1	CAWGTGSQPQHF	TGTGCCTGGGGGACAGGGAGTCAGCCCCAGCATTTT
TRBV19	NA	TRBJ2-3	TRBD2	CASSPPGGRSDTQYF	TGTGCCAGTAGTCCCCCGGGGGGTAGGTCAGATACGCAGTATTTT
TRBV15	NA	TRBJ2-1	TRBD1	CATRGTGGKYEQFF	TGTGCCACCCGTGGGACAGGGGGGAAATATGAGCAGTTCTTC
TRBV6-5	NA	TRBJ1-6	NA	CASSYKPQGWSPLHF	TGTGCCAGCAGTTATAAGCCGCAGGGTTGGTCACCCCTCCACTTT
TRBV10-3	NA	TRBJ1-1	TRBD1	CAIRKETGGGNTEAFF	TGTGCCATCAGAAAAGAAACAGGGGGCGGGAACACTGAAGCTTTCTTT
TRBV30	NA	TRBJ2-1	TRBD2	CACHSGGLYNEQFF	TGTGCCTGTCATAGCGGGGGGCTCTACAATGAGCAGTTCTTC
TRBV5-1	few	TRBJ1-2	NA	CASSSTGGGYGYTF	TGCGCCAGCAGCTCGACCGGTGGCGGCTATGGCTACACCTTC
TRBV11-2	NA	TRBJ2-3	TRBD1	CASGQGASTDTQYF	TGTGCCAGCGGACAGGGGGCAAGCACAGATACGCAGTATTTT
TRBV7-8	NA	TRBJ2-7	TRBD1	CASSFSGTADEQYF	TGTGCCAGCAGCTTCTCCGGGACAGCCGATGAGCAGTACTTC
TRBV6-5	NA	TRBJ1-5	TRBD1	CASIFGQGSNQPQHF	TGTGCCAGCATATTCGGACAGGGTAGCAATCAGCCCCAGCATTTT
TRBV30	NA	TRBJ2-7	NA	CAWDRSYEQYF	TGTGCCTGGGACAGATCCTACGAGCAGTACTTC
TRBV6-6	NA	TRBJ2-5	NA	CASSYWGSLVRGTQYF	TGTGCCAGCAGTTACTGGGGCAGCCTAGTCAGAGGGACCCAGTACTTC
TRBV2	few	TRBJ2-5	NA	CASSGRGEETQYF	TGTGCCAGCAGTGGAAGGGGCGAAGAGACCCAGTACTTC
TRBV2	NA	TRBJ1-1	NA	CASSVGGPTPWAFF	TGTGCCAGCAGTGTGGGGGGGCCTACTCCTTGGGCTTTCTTT
TRBV30	NA	TRBJ1-5	NA	CAWSGGGDQPQHF	TGTGCCTGGAGTGGTGGGGGGGATCAGCCCCAGCATTTT
TRBV27	NA	TRBJ2-1	NA	CASSPIRGEQFF	TGTGCCAGCAGTCCCATCAGGGGAGAGCAGTTCTTC
TRBV19	NA	TRBJ1-2	TRBD1	CASSPRDRNLYGYTF	TGTGCCAGTAGTCCCCGGGACAGAAACCTCTATGGCTACACCTTC
TRBV6-5	NA	TRBJ1-1	NA	CASSAGVGTEAFF	TGTGCCAGCAGCGCAGGGGTAGGCACTGAAGCTTTCTTT
TRBV4-1	NA	TRBJ2-3	TRBD2	CASSPQTSGFLGDTQYF	TGCGCCAGCAGCCCCCAGACTAGCGGGTTCCTAGGGGATACGCAGTATTTT
TRBV4-3	NA	TRBJ1-2	TRBD1	CASSLQGAGDGYTF	TGCGCCAGCAGCCTACAGGGGGCAGGGGATGGCTACACCTTC
TRBV15	NA	TRBJ1-2	NA	CATSGDRQGGYTF	TGTGCCACCAGCGGTGACAGGCAAGGGGGCTACACCTTC
TRBV7-8	NA	TRBJ1-6	TRBD1	CASSGRTGNSPLHF	TGTGCCAGCAGCGGCCGGACAGGCAATTCACCCCTCCACTTT
TRBV6-2/TRBV6-3	NA	TRBJ1-1	NA	CASSHGGGTEAFF	TGTGCCAGCAGTCACGGGGGGGGAACTGAAGCTTTCTTT
TRBV29-1	NA	TRBJ1-2	TRBD1	CSVEYSRSGTGFYGYTF	TGCAGCGTTGAGTATTCCCGCTCCGGGACAGGGTTCTATGGCTACACCTTC
TRBV6-5	few	TRBJ2-2	NA	CASSRTANTGELFF	TGTGCCAGCAGCAGGACAGCGAACACCGGGGAGCTGTTTTTT
TRBV5-1	NA	TRBJ2-1	TRBD2	CASSFELATGGNEQFF	TGCGCCAGCAGCTTCGAACTGGCCACGGGGGGCAATGAGCAGTTCTTC